The TCR beta chain under discussion was sequenced for a study of T cells in Graves' hyperthyroidism and ophthalmopathy. RNA transcripts yielded amplified TCR beta CDR3 regions. The study used the HTBI primer set for a first-round RT-PCR of the TCR CDR3. Each CDR3 protein is one row after TCRdb ran MiXCR on the multiplex PCR reads. In the table there are some 92,000 distinct CDR3 sequences, approximately 42% of which are singletons. Patients aged 18 to 65 had newly diagnosed hyperthyroidism lasting under 2 months. Uncontrolled infection, other autoimmune disease, pregnancy or lactation excluded patients. Diagnostic decisions used clinical symptoms, serum thyroxine and TRAb, thyroid ultrasound and orbital computed tomography. At least ten counts were recorded for this clonotype. The antigen is not known. Between the trimmed V and J ends, which lost 4 bases and 3 bases, there was a span of 10 bases. The CDR3 has 13 amino acids. Germline V gives CDR1 SGHTA, CDR2 FQGNSA.

Regarding the study as a whole: From stable hyperthyroidism, ophthalmopathy was separated by a 13 V-J model.

The TCR comes from a woman aged 25 to 39 with Graves' hyperthyroidism. Sequencing was done on a sample of peripheral blood or thyroid tissue (not recorded which). This chain uses TRBV7-2 with TRBJ2-7; D possibly corresponds to TRBD2 (5 bases). The CDR3: CASSSQRDYEQYF. The CDR3 nucleotides read TGTGCCAGCAGCTCCCAACGGGACTACGAGCAGTACTTC.